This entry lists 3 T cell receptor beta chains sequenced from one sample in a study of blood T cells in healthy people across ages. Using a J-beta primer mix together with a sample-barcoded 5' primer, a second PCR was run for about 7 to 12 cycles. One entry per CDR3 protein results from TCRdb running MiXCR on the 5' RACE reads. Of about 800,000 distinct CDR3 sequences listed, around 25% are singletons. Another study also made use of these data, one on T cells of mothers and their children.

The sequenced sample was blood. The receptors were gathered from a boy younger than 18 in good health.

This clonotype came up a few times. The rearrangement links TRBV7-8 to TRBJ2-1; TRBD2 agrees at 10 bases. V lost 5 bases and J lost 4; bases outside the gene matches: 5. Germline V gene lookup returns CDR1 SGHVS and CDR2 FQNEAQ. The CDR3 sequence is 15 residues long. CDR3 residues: CASSASSGSYNEQFF. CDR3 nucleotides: TGTGCCAGCAGCGCTTCTAGCGGGAGTTACAATGAGCAGTTCTTC.

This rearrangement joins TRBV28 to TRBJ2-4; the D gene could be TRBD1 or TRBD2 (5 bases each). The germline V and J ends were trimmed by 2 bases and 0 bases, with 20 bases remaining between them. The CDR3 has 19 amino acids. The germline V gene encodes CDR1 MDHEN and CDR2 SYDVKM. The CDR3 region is CASSLIPFGTALAKNIQYF. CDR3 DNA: TGTGCCAGCAGTTTAATCCCTTTCGGGACCGCATTAGCCAAAAACATTCAGTACTTC.

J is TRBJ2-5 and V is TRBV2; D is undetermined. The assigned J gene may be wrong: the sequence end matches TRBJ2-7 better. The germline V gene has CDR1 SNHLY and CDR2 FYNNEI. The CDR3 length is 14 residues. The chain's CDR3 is CASSDSLSSYEQYF. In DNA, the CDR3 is TGTGCCAGCAGTGATAGCCTGAGCTCCTACGAGCAGTACTTC.